The clone carrying this T cell receptor (beta chain) was counted once. Its antigen is undetermined. The sample originates from a study of T cell responses to AZD1222 COVID-19 vaccine. General study findings and limits: Repertoires in all cases were sampled only once the peak T cell response had passed. Regions left unmutated in variants are reportedly the target of nearly half of spike-specific TCRs.

The CDR3 is made up of 15 amino acids. V lost 2 bases and J lost 3, with 14 bases in between. Data came from immunoSEQ multiplex PCR; TCRdb stores just in-frame clones and leaves some out. Among about 160,000 clones listed, 75% to 90% were seen once. V and J are TRBV23-1 and TRBJ2-7, with a tentative D call TRBD1 (6 bases). TRBV23-1 is annotated as an ORF whose role is uncertain. The origin of this receptor is an adult in good health. The sample in question was peripheral blood, obtained on day 0 of AZD1222 vaccination. The CDR3 nucleotides read TGCGCCAGCAGTCAAGCGACAGGTGAGCTCTACGAGCAGTACGTC. The encoded protein is CASSQATGELYEQYV.